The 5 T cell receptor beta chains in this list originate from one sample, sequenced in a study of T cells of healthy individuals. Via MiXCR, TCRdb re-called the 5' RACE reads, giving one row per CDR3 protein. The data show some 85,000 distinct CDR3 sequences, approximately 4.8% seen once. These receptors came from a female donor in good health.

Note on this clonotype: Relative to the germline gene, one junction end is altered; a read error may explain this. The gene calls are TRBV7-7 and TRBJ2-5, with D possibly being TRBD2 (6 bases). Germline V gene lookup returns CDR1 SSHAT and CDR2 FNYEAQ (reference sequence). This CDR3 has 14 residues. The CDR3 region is CASSPPGEQETQYF. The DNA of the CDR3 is TGTGCTAGCAGCCCCCCGGGGGAACAAGAGACCCAGTACTTC.

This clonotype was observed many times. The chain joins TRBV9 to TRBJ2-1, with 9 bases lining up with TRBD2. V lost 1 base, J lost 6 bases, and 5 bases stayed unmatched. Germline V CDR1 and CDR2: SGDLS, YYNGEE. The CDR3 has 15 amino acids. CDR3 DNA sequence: TGTGCCAGCAGCGTAACCAGCGGGAGGTTCAATGAGCAGTTCTTC. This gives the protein CASSVTSGRFNEQFF.

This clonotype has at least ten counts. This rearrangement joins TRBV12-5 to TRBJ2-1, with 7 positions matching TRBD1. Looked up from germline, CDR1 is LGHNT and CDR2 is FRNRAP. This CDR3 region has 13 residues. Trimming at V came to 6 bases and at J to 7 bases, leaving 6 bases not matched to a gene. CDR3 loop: CASGRGQANEQFF. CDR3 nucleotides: TGTGCTAGTGGCCGTGGACAGGCGAATGAGCAGTTCTTC.

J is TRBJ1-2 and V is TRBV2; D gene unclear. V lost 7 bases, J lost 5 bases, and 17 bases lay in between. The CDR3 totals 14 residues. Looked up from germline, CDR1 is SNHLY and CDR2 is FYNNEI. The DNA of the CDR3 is TGTGCCAGCACCCAGGACCCAGCCTCTTATGGCTACACCTTC. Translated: CASTQDPASYGYTF. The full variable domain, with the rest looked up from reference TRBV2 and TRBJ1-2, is EPEVTQTPSHQVTQMGQEVILRCVPISNHLYFYWYRQILGQKVEFLVSFYNNEISEKSEIFDDQFSVERPDGSNFTLKIRSTKLEDSAMYFCASTQDPASYGYTFGSGTRLTVV.

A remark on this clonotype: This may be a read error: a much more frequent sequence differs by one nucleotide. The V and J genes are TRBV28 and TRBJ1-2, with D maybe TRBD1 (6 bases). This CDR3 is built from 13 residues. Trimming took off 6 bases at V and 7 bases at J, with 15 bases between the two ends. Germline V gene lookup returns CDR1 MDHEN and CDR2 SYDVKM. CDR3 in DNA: TGTGCCAGCAGACAGGGAAAGGGACTTGGCTACACCTTC. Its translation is CASRQGKGLGYTF.